One TCR beta chain is described in this entry. Its target antigen remains unknown. The record has no base qualities; no much larger clone is one base away. The entry originates in a study of blood T cell repertoires in COVID-19 (dated by TCRdb to 2020 to 2022). For context, the study as a whole: The collaborator samples originated in the United States, Italy and Spain and spanned the acute and convalescent phases of COVID-19. The prospective study material was composed of cDNA or gDNA derived from T cells, B-cell-depleted T cells, or PBMCs. Where available, HLA class I and class II types were taken from metadata supplied by the sample provider and were not determined by assay-based typing. The samples were drawn from two sources: the first 160 participants of the ongoing ImmuneRACE study, and about 1,300 subjects contributed by 6 global collaborators. Nearly every sample came with metadata listing a de-identified subject ID, COVID-19 status, age in years and sex. The repertoires were released in a freely available public database meant as a resource for research on the immune response to SARS-CoV-2. Deeply sampled blood TCRbeta repertoires from subjects exposed to, actively infected with, or recovered from COVID-19 were included in the dataset.

The CDR3 measures 14 amino acids from cysteine to phenylalanine. The CDR3 DNA has 42 bases and is translated from base 1. CDR1 and CDR2 (SEHNR, FQNEAQ) derive from the germline V gene (reference sequence). A distance of 9 bases separates the germline ends of V and J, which lose 1 base and 3 bases respectively. Whole blood was collected in K2EDTA tubes by collaborating institutions according to the institutions' own protocols. Collaborator samples were shipped for TCRbeta analysis as frozen whole blood, isolated PBMCs, or DNA extracted from either sample type. The immunoSEQ Assay, a bias-controlled multiplex PCR, was used to amplify TCRbeta CDR3 regions from genomic DNA. The study's processing was this. The number of nucleated cells in each sample was estimated from the amplification of reference gene primers within the assay. Sequence reads were collapsed and filtered to measure the absolute abundance of every unique TCRbeta CDR3 rearrangement. For each sample, productive Simpson clonality was calculated as the square root of Simpson's diversity index across productive rearrangements. TCRdb's version of the immuneACCESS table is confined to in-frame rearrangements and falls short of the full clone set. An unresolved V gene accounts for under half of the shortfall where checked; the remainder is of unknown origin. V and J calls and clone size are those listed in that table; D and trimming were worked out from the DNA. The sample table shows approximately 100,000 clones, and approximately 80% are seen once. In total, the top ten clones hold more than 20% of the sample.

Paper-wide results and their limitations: Clinical and demographic metadata were provided uncurated, with the amount varying by source and participant.

Material for sequencing was peripheral blood. The chain is made from TRBV7-9 and TRBJ2-5, with no confident D gene call. This sequence was found in a man aged 55 to 69 with acute or convalescent COVID-19. The DNA is as follows: TGTGCCAGCAGCTTAGGCCTAGTTAAAGAGACCCAGTACTTC. Translated, this is CASSLGLVKETQYF.